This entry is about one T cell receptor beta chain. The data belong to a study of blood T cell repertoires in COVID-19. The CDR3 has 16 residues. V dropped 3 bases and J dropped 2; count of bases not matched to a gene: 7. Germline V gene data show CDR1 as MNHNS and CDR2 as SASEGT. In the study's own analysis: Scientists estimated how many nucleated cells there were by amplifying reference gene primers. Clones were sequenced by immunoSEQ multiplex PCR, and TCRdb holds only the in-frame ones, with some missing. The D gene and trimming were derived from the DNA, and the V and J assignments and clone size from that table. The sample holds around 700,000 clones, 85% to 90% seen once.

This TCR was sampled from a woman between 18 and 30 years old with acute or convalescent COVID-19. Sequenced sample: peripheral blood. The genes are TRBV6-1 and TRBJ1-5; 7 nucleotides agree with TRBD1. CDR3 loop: CASSDPTGAGNQPQHF. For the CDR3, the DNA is TGTGCCAGCAGTGACCCTACAGGGGCGGGCAATCAGCCCCAGCATTTT.